This T cell receptor beta chain was identified during a study of prognosis after radiotherapy for stage I lung cancer. On the study more broadly: Concurrent therapy with stereotactic body radiotherapy was given to no patient.

Study-wide findings and caveats: The number of unique TCR clones went down after stereotactic body radiation therapy, with a median of around 9,500 versus 6,500.

A remark on this clonotype: The antigen remains unidentified. A clone one base away is much larger, so this may be a read error.

Multiplex PCR, run in two rounds, amplified TCR beta CDR3 from genomic DNA. Each TRBV and TRBJ gene had its own primer in the first PCR round. Universal primers drove the second round of PCR amplification. From the multiplex PCR reads, TCRdb called clonotypes with MiXCR, one entry per CDR3 protein. This table holds tens of thousands of distinct CDR3 sequences, around 46% found once. The germline gives CDR1 SGHDT, CDR2 YYEEEE. The CDR3 runs to 16 residues. This TCR came from a donor over 45 with non-small cell lung cancer. Sequencing was performed on PBMCs, taken before or after stereotactic body radiation therapy (not recorded which). This rearrangement joins TRBV5-6 to TRBJ2-7; D may be TRBD1 (6 bases). CDR3 sequence: CAISPGGRANSYEQYF. The CDR3 region has the DNA TGTGCCATCAGCCCTGGGGGCAGGGCCAACTCCTACGAGCAGTACTTC.